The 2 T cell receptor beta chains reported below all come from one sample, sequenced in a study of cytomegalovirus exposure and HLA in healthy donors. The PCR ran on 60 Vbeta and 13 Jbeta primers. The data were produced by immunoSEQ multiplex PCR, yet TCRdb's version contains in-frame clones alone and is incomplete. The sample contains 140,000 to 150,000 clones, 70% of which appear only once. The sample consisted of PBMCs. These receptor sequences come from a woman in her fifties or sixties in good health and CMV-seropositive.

This CDR3 is CASSPPNRALNQPQHF. For the CDR3, the DNA is TGTGCCAGCAGTCCCCCAAACAGGGCCCTCAATCAGCCCCAGCATTTT. The genes are TRBV27 and TRBJ1-5; weak D call: TRBD1 (6 bases). Trimming removed 5 bases from V and 3 bases from J, with 17 bases in between. The CDR3 runs 16 residues. Germline V gene data show CDR1 as MNHEY and CDR2 as SMNVEV (reference sequence).

Written as DNA, the CDR3 is TGTGCCAGCAGACGACGGGACAGGGGTCACGAGCAGTACTTC. Protein: CASRRRDRGHEQYF. This chain links TRBV5-6 with TRBJ2-5; 10 nucleotides line up with TRBD1. The J call is doubtful: the DNA matches TRBJ2-7 better. Germline CDR1 is SGHDT and CDR2 is YYEEEE. The CDR3 covers 14 residues.